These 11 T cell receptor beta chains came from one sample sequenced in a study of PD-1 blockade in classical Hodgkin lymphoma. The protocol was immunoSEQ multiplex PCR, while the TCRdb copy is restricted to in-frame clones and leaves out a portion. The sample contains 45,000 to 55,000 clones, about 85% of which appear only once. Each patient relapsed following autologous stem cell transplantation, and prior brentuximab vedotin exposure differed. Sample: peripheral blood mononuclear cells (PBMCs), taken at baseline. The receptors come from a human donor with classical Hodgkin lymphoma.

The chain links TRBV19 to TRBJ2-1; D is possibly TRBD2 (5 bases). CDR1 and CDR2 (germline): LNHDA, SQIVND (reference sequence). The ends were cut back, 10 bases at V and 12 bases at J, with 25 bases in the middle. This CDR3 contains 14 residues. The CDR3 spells CATRREWEYPGQFF. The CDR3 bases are TGTGCCACTAGACGAGAGTGGGAGTACCCAGGGCAGTTCTTC.

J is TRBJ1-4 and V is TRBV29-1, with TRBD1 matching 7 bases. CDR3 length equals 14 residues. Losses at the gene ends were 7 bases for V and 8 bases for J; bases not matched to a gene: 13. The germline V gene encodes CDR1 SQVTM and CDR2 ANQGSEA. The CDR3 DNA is TGCAGCGACAGGGGAAGGTCCGTTCGAGAAAAACTGTTTTTT. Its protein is CSDRGRSVREKLFF.

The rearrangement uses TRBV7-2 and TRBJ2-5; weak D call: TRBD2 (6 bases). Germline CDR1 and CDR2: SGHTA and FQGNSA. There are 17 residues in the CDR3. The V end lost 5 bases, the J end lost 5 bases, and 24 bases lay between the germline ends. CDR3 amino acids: CASSRPPWAGRGETQYF. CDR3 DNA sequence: TGTGCCAGCAGCCGTCCTCCTTGGGCGGGAAGGGGCGAGACCCAGTACTTC.

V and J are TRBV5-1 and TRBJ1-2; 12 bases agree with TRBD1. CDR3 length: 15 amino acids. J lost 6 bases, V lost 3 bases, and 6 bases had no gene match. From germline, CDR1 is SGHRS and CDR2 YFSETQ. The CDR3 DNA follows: TGCGCCAGCAGCTCCGGGACAGGGGGCGCAAATGGCTACACCTTC. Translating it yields CASSSGTGGANGYTF.

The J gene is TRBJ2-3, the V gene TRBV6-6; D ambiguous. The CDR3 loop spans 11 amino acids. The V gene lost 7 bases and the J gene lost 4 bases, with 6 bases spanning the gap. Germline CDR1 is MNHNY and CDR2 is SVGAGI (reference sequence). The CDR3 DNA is TGTGCCAGCACGGCGGCAGATACGCAGTATTTT. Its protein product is CASTAADTQYF.

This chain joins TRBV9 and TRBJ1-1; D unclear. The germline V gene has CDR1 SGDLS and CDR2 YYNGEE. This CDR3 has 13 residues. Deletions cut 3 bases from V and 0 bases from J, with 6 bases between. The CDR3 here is CASSGEMNTEAFF. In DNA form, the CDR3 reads TGTGCCAGCAGCGGAGAGATGAACACTGAAGCTTTCTTT.

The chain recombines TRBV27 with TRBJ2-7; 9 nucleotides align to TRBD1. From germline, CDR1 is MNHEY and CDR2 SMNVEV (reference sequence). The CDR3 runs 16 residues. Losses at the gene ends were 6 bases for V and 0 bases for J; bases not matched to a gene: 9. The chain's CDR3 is CASSPWTGERSYEQYF. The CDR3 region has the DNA TGTGCCAGCAGCCCCTGGACAGGGGAGCGCTCCTACGAGCAGTACTTC.

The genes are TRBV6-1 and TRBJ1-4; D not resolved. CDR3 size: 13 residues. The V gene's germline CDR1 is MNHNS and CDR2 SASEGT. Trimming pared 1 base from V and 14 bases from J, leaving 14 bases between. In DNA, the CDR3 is TGTGCCAGCAGTGAAGGGGGAAGGACTCTGCTGTTTTTT. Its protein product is CASSEGGRTLLFF.

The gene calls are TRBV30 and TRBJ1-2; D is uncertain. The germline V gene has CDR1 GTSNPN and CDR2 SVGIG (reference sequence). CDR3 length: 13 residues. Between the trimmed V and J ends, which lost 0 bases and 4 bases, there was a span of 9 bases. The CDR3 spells CAWSVGRGYGYTF. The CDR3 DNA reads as TGTGCCTGGAGTGTTGGCCGGGGCTATGGCTACACCTTC. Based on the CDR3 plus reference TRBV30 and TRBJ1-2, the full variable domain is SQTIHQWPATLVQPVGSPLSLECTVEGTSNPNLYWYRQAAGRGLQLLFYSVGIGQISSEVPQNLSASRPQDRQFILSSKKLLLSDSGFYLCAWSVGRGYGYTFGSGTRLTVV.

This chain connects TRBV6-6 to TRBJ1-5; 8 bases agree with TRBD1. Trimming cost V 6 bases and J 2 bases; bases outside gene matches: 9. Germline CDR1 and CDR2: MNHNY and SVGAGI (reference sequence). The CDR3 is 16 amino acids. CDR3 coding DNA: TGTGCCAGCAGCCGTACCGGACAGGGTGGCAATCAGCCCCAGCATTTT. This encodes CASSRTGQGGNQPQHF.

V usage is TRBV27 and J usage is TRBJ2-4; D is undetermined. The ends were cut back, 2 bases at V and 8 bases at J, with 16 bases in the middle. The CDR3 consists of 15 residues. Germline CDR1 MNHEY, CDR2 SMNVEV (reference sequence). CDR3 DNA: TGTGCCAGCAGTTTAAGTGGAAGGATAAACGACATTCAGTACTTC. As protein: CASSLSGRINDIQYF.